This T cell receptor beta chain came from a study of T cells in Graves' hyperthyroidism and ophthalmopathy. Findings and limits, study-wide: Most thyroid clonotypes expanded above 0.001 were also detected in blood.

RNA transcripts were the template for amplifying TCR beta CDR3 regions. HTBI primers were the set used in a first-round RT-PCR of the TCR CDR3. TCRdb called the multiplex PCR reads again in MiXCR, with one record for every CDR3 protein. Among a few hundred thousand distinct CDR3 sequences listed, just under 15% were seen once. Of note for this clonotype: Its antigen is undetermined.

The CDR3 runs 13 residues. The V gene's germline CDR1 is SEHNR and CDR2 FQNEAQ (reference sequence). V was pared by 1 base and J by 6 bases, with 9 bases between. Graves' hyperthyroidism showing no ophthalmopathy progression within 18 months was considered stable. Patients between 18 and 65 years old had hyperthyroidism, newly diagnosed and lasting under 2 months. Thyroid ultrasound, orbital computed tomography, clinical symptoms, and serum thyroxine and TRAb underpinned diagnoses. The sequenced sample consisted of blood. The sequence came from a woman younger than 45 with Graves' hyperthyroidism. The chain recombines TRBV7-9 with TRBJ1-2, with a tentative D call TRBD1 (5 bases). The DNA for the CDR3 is TGTGCCAGCAGCTTAGGGGGGTCGGATGGCTACACCTTC. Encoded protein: CASSLGGSDGYTF.